This T cell receptor beta chain was identified in a study of blood T cell repertoires in COVID-19. Study summary: PBMCs, B-cell-depleted T cells, or T cells were the source of the cDNA or gDNA that made up the material.

The repertoire was sequenced with immunoSEQ multiplex PCR; TCRdb's copy has only in-frame clones and lacks some. The profile shows roughly 75,000 clones, 65% to 90% of them singletons. The CDR3 extends over 15 amino acids. Those enrolled in Seattle joined during active infection and were followed longitudinally afterward. This chain uses TRBV21-1 with TRBJ2-3; the D segment call TRBD2 is taken from the table without a DNA check. TRBV21-1 is annotated as a pseudogene. The clonotype comes from a man aged 50 to 59 with COVID-19, enrolled during active disease. Material: peripheral blood. The CDR3 coding sequence is TGTGCCACCAAGGGGGCGGGAGGGGGTCCAGATACGCAGTATTTT. This sequence encodes CATKGAGGGPDTQYF.